The subject of this entry is one TCR beta chain. What it recognizes is unknown. The data were obtained in a study of shared clonotypes between healthy human individuals. Whole-study context: Researchers drew samples from a couple of women and a few men aged 18 to 49.

J was trimmed by 4 bases and V by 2 bases; bases with no gene match: 5. This CDR3 has 15 residues. The germline V gene has CDR1 SGHRS and CDR2 YFSETQ. Whole-study results and caveats: The donor pool, a small one, limited the genetic and exposure-history diversity represented.

Donation came from healthy HIV-negative adults that had no recent acute infections or vaccinations. Repertoires were generated with immunoSEQ multiplex PCR, while TCRdb's copy carries only in-frame clones and drops some. The profile covers about 2,500,000 clones, with around 94% appearing a single time and about 0.13% taken by the ten largest. The clonotype originates from a man younger than 35 in good health. The chain employs TRBV5-1 and TRBJ2-2, with TRBD1 matching 7 bases. The sequenced material came from naive CD4+ T cells sorted from blood. The subset here: CD45RA+ positively selected. The CDR3 region is CASSFLGGFTGELFF. Written as DNA, the CDR3 is TGCGCCAGCAGCTTCTTAGGGGGCTTCACCGGGGAGCTGTTTTTT.